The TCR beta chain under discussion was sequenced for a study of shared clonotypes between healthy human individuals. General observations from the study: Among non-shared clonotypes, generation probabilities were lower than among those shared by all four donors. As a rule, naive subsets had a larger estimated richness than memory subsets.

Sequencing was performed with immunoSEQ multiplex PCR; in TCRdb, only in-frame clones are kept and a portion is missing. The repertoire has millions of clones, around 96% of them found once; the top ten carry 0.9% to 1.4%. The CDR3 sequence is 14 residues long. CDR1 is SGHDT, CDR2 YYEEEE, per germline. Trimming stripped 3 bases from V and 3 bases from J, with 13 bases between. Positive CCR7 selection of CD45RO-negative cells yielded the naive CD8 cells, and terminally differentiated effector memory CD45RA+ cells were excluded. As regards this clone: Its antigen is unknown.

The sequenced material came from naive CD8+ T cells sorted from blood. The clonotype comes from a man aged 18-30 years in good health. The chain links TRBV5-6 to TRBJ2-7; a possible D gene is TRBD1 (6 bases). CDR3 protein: CASSSRDNLYEQYF. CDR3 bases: TGTGCCAGCAGCTCCCGGGACAACCTCTACGAGCAGTACTTC.